These T cell receptor beta chains were read from a single sample in a study of blood T cell repertoires in COVID-19. TCRdb's table, derived via immunoSEQ multiplex PCR, lists solely in-frame clones and lacks some. The sample carries a few hundred thousand clones, roughly 84% recorded once. Sequencing was done on a sample of peripheral blood. The source of these receptors is a man between 50 and 59 years old with active or convalescent COVID-19. The CDR3 runs from the conserved cysteine through the conserved F or W. A D gene is named only where the DNA matches it firmly. Clone size appears in some rows only: once, few, many, or a class for an expanded clone.

J: TRBJ1-1; V: TRBV12-5; D: NA; size: NA; DNA: TGTGCTAGTGGCCCGGCAGGGGACACTGAAGCTTTCTTT; CDR3: CASGPAGDTEAFF
J: TRBJ2-1; V: TRBV5-1; D: NA; size: NA; DNA: TGCGCCAGCAGCTTACAGGGTCCTGAGCAGTTCTTC; CDR3: CASSLQGPEQFF
J: TRBJ1-1; V: TRBV5-1; D: NA; size: NA; DNA: TGCGCCAGCAGCTTGGCAAGGGGGAACACTGAAGCTTTCTTT; CDR3: CASSLARGNTEAFF
J: TRBJ2-7; V: TRBV6-5; D: TRBD1; size: NA; DNA: TGTGCCAGCAGTTACCCGGGACAGGGGGCTAGCGAGCAGTACTTC; CDR3: CASSYPGQGASEQYF
J: TRBJ2-1; V: TRBV7-9; D: NA; size: NA; DNA: TGTGCCAGCAGCTTAGCGGGGGCTGAGCAGTTCTTC; CDR3: CASSLAGAEQFF
J: TRBJ2-3; V: TRBV4-3; D: NA; size: once; DNA: TGCGCCAGCAGCCAAGGCGGGGTGTACACAGATACGCAGTATTTT; CDR3: CASSQGGVYTDTQYF
J: TRBJ2-6; V: TRBV7-3; D: TRBD1; size: NA; DNA: TGTGCCAGCAGCCCATACCCAGGGGGCTGGAGTACTGGGGCCAACGTCCTGACTTTC; CDR3: CASSPYPGGWSTGANVLTF
J: TRBJ1-4; V: TRBV2; D: NA; size: few; DNA: TGTGCCAGCAGTGAAAGCGGGAGGGCGGATGAAAAACTGTTTTTT; CDR3: CASSESGRADEKLFF
J: TRBJ2-7; V: TRBV5-1; D: TRBD1; size: NA; DNA: TGCGCCAGCAGCTACCAGGGGGCGCGGTCCCACGAGCAGTACTTC; CDR3: CASSYQGARSHEQYF
J: TRBJ2-1; V: TRBV5-8; D: TRBD2; size: NA; DNA: TGTGCCAGCAGCTTACCGGGGGGGACCTACAATGAGCAGTTCTTC; CDR3: CASSLPGGTYNEQFF
J: TRBJ1-2; V: TRBV11-2; D: NA; size: NA; DNA: TGTGCCAGCAGCTTAGCGGGGGGATTCTATGGCTACACCTTC; CDR3: CASSLAGGFYGYTF
J: TRBJ1-4; V: TRBV6-6; D: NA; size: few; DNA: TGTGCCAGCAGTTATACAGCAACTAATGAAAAACTGTTTTTT; CDR3: CASSYTATNEKLFF
J: TRBJ1-4; V: TRBV6-5; D: NA; size: once; DNA: TGTGCCAGCAGTTACGAGGGTTTGGCTGGTGAAAAACTGTTTTTT; CDR3: CASSYEGLAGEKLFF
J: TRBJ2-2; V: TRBV2; D: TRBD2; size: NA; DNA: TGTGCCAGCGGCGGGGAGGGCACCGGGGAGCTGTTTTTT; CDR3: CASGGEGTGELFF
J: TRBJ1-6; V: TRBV12-3/TRBV12-4; D: NA; size: once; DNA: TGTGCCAGCAGTTTACCAGGGGCCTCACCCCTCCACTTT; CDR3: CASSLPGASPLHF
J: TRBJ2-2; V: TRBV5-1; D: TRBD2; size: NA; DNA: TGCGCCAGCAGCTATTGGACTAGCGGGTTAAACACCGGGGAGCTGTTTTTT; CDR3: CASSYWTSGLNTGELFF
J: TRBJ1-5; V: TRBV6-9; D: TRBD1; size: many; DNA: TGTGCCAGCAGTTATCTACCTACAGAACAGGGGGCGCATCAGCCCCAGCATTTT; CDR3: CASSYLPTEQGAHQPQHF
J: TRBJ1-3; V: TRBV24-1; D: TRBD1; size: few; DNA: TGTGCCACCAGTGATTTATCAGGGGGCGCAGTGAACACCATATATTTT; CDR3: CATSDLSGGAVNTIYF
J: TRBJ2-5; V: TRBV5-4; D: TRBD2; size: once; DNA: TGTGCCAGCAGCTTGGCGGGGGGGCAAGAGACCCAGTACTTC; CDR3: CASSLAGGQETQYF
J: TRBJ1-5; V: TRBV4-1; D: NA; size: NA; DNA: TGCGCCAGCAGCACTCAGGGGAATCAGCCCCAGCATTTT; CDR3: CASSTQGNQPQHF
J: TRBJ1-2; V: TRBV10-3; D: TRBD1; size: NA; DNA: TGTGCCATCCACACCACAGGGGGGTCGTCCTATGGCTACACCTTC; CDR3: CAIHTTGGSSYGYTF
J: TRBJ1-4; V: TRBV2; D: NA; size: NA; DNA: TGTGCCAGCAGTGGAAGGGGGGGGCTAGGATGGGTTGAAAAACTGTTTTTT; CDR3: CASSGRGGLGWVEKLFF
J: TRBJ1-3; V: TRBV5-1; D: TRBD1; size: NA; DNA: TGCGCCAGCAGCTTGAAGGGGCCAGGGGGCTCTGGAAACACCATATATTTT; CDR3: CASSLKGPGGSGNTIYF
J: TRBJ1-6; V: TRBV28; D: TRBD1; size: NA; DNA: TGTGCCAGCAGTTTAAGGACAGGCATAAATATTAATTCACCCCTCCACTTT; CDR3: CASSLRTGININSPLHF
J: TRBJ2-4; V: TRBV2; D: NA; size: NA; DNA: TGTGCCAGCAGCCCTAACAGACTAAACCCAAACATTCAGTACTTC; CDR3: CASSPNRLNPNIQYF
J: TRBJ2-7; V: TRBV5-1; D: NA; size: NA; DNA: TGCGCCAGCAGCTTGGTGGGACACCCCAACGAGCAGTACTTC; CDR3: CASSLVGHPNEQYF
J: TRBJ2-3; V: TRBV28; D: TRBD2; size: NA; DNA: TGTGCCAGCAGTTTGAACCCGCCCGGGAGGGGTACAGATACGCAGTATTTT; CDR3: CASSLNPPGRGTDTQYF
J: TRBJ2-1; V: TRBV29-1; D: NA; size: NA; DNA: TGCAGCGTTGACTACAGGGAAACCTACAATGAGCAGTTCTTC; CDR3: CSVDYRETYNEQFF
J: TRBJ2-1; V: TRBV28; D: TRBD2; size: NA; DNA: TGTGCCAGCAGTTTGCACACTAGCGGGAATGAGCAGTTCTTC; CDR3: CASSLHTSGNEQFF
J: TRBJ2-3; V: TRBV27; D: TRBD2; size: NA; DNA: TGTGCCAGCAAGCGGAGAGCGGGAGTAGAGACAGATACGCAGTATTTT; CDR3: CASKRRAGVETDTQYF
J: TRBJ2-6; V: TRBV7-9; D: NA; size: NA; DNA: TGTGCCAGCAGCGACAGGTGGACAGCTGGGGCCAACGTCCTGACTTTC; CDR3: CASSDRWTAGANVLTF
J: TRBJ2-5; V: TRBV3-1/TRBV3-2; D: TRBD2; size: NA; DNA: TGTGCCAGCAGCCAAGTTTATCCAGCGGGAGGGCCTGAGACCCAGTACTTC; CDR3: CASSQVYPAGGPETQYF
J: TRBJ2-2; V: TRBV28; D: TRBD2; size: NA; DNA: TGTGCCAGCAGATCCCCCCGGGGGGGCACCGGGGAGCTGTTTTTT; CDR3: CASRSPRGGTGELFF
J: TRBJ1-3; V: TRBV27; D: NA; size: NA; DNA: TGTGCCAGCAGACCAGGGTTAGGTTGGAACACCATATATTTT; CDR3: CASRPGLGWNTIYF
J: TRBJ1-1; V: TRBV11-2; D: NA; size: NA; DNA: TGTGCCAGCAGCTCCCCCCGGGGGGTCACTGAAGCTTTCTTT; CDR3: CASSSPRGVTEAFF
J: TRBJ1-1; V: TRBV11-2; D: TRBD1; size: NA; DNA: TGTGCCAGCAGCCCTATAACGGGACAGGGGAACGAAGCTTTCTTT; CDR3: CASSPITGQGNEAFF
J: TRBJ1-1; V: TRBV19; D: NA; size: NA; DNA: TGTGCCAGTAGTATAGAGGCCCCTTGGCAGGGGCTGGGCACTGAAGCTTTCTTT; CDR3: CASSIEAPWQGLGTEAFF
J: TRBJ1-1; V: TRBV29-1; D: NA; size: NA; DNA: TGCAGCGGTGCAGGGAATTCTGAAGCTTTCTTT; CDR3: CSGAGNSEAFF
J: TRBJ2-5; V: TRBV27; D: NA; size: once; DNA: TGTGCCAGCAGTACCCTTCGGGTAGGGACCCAGTACTTC; CDR3: CASSTLRVGTQYF
J: TRBJ2-3; V: TRBV9; D: NA; size: NA; DNA: TGTGCCAGCAGCGTAACTAGCACAGATACGCAGTATTTT; CDR3: CASSVTSTDTQYF